The rows below give T cell receptor beta chains drawn from one sample of a study of monozygotic twins with inflammatory bowel disease. Reanalyzing the 5' RACE reads, TCRdb keeps one entry per CDR3 protein, without DNA. This listing includes 350,000 to 550,000 distinct CDR3 sequences. The sample consisted of blood. The origin of the receptors is a human donor with ulcerative colitis or Crohn's disease, or a healthy co-twin of an affected twin (not recorded which). The CDR3 runs from the conserved cysteine through the conserved F or W. The order of the fields is V gene, CDR3 length, J gene, CDR3 protein.

>TRBV20-1|15|TRBJ2-7
CSARDFRDRAYEQYF
>TRBV5-1|14|TRBJ1-1
CASSFEKGNTEAFF
>TRBV5-1|15|TRBJ2-1
CASSLGGQGYDEQFF
>TRBV7-3|15|TRBJ2-5
CASSLTSGGQETQYF
>TRBV7-2|13|TRBJ1-1
CASSPGQGPVAFF
>TRBV12-3/TRBV12-4|12|TRBJ1-1
CASRGGGTEAFF
>TRBV9|16|TRBJ2-5
CASSASLAGPLRTQYF
>TRBV6-1|12|TRBJ1-5
CASSDPGQPQHF
>TRBV14|19|TRBJ2-1
CASTQAPRKTSGRYNEQFF
>TRBV7-8|13|TRBJ1-1
CASSLRQGLEAFF
>TRBV9|14|TRBJ1-1
CASSVGPTGTEAFF
>TRBV18|14|TRBJ2-7
CASSKANPSYEQYF
>TRBV5-1|16|TRBJ1-5
CASSPEGQGPVQTQHF
>TRBV7-9|16|TRBJ1-2
CASSLGYTPSFYGYTF
>TRBV18|15|TRBJ2-7
CASSLDRVGSYEQYF
>TRBV20-1|13|TRBJ2-7
CSAPYNSGYEQYF
>TRBV27|14|TRBJ2-7
CASSERDIGYEQYF
>TRBV5-1|16|TRBJ1-4
CASSLWQHEPNEKLFF
>TRBV5-6|15|TRBJ1-5
CASSWGDSEGQPQHF
>TRBV6-1|11|TRBJ1-2
CASTGAYGYTF
>TRBV27|14|TRBJ1-1
CASSLSGFGAEAFF
>TRBV5-1|14|TRBJ1-1
CASSGTQGNTEAFF
>TRBV7-2|16|TRBJ2-1
CASSLFSGDVGDEQFF
>TRBV5-1|13|TRBJ2-7
CASSFPGADEQYF
>TRBV23-1|19|TRBJ2-6
CASSQRTGTAKAGANVLTF
>TRBV20-1|16|TRBJ2-7
CSAEVITGTLTYEQYF
>TRBV7-9|15|TRBJ2-5
CASSWDRAYQETQYF
>TRBV6-2/TRBV6-3|14|TRBJ2-7
CASIRTSGRYEQYF
>TRBV11-2|16|TRBJ2-6
CASSLRGGAGANVLTF
>TRBV4-1|15|TRBJ1-2
CASSQDPGDTGGYTF
>TRBV6-5|17|TRBJ2-1
CASSYSAGSGQYNEQFF
>TRBV12-3/TRBV12-4|19|TRBJ2-3
CASSSPEGGKRTSTDTQYF
>TRBV20-1|14|TRBJ2-2
CSARGGPGTGELFF
>TRBV20-1|14|TRBJ1-5
CSARTEDYNQPQHF
>TRBV7-2|15|TRBJ2-7
CASSVGLAGPYEQYF
>TRBV24-1|16|TRBJ2-5
CATSDPGAARRETQYF
>TRBV20-1|14|TRBJ2-6
CSAAPRTGANVLTF
>TRBV7-2|11|TRBJ2-7
CASSFLNEQYF
>TRBV19|15|TRBJ1-5
CASSHPGTGLQPQHF
>TRBV20-1|14|TRBJ1-1
CSARVPGGGTEAFF
>TRBV10-3|15|TRBJ1-2
CAISESIGTGNGYTF
>TRBV28|18|TRBJ2-3
CASSFISGRARSTDTQYF
>TRBV5-1|15|TRBJ2-5
CASSLDRLPLGTQYF
>TRBV4-1|14|TRBJ2-2
CASSLGSKAGELFF
>TRBV20-1|11|TRBJ2-7
CSARDLYEQYF
>TRBV6-5|15|TRBJ1-2
CASSSTQGSHYGYTF
>TRBV4-2|20|TRBJ2-3
CASSRSLKRGLAGETDTQYF
>TRBV14|16|TRBJ1-2
CASSRLTGTDSYGYTF
>TRBV4-2|14|TRBJ1-4
CASSQGQGSEKLFF
>TRBV20-1|14|TRBJ2-2
CSASPRSNTGELFF
>TRBV6-6|12|TRBJ1-4
CASSWAFEKLFF
>TRBV18|15|TRBJ2-1
CASSAASGEWNEQFF
>TRBV6-1|14|TRBJ1-1
CASRTGSINTEAFF
>TRBV19|15|TRBJ2-5
CASSMEREGTETQYF
>TRBV19|15|TRBJ1-2
CASTPNRGSNYGYTF
>TRBV2|14|TRBJ2-7
CASSEGGQSYEQYF
>TRBV29-1|12|TRBJ1-1
CSVRGPATEAFF
>TRBV5-1|14|TRBJ1-1
CASGAGQLNTEAFF
>TRBV6-2/TRBV6-3|16|TRBJ2-1
CASSYFPSGEANEQFF
>TRBV7-9|15|TRBJ1-2
CASSLSAGAGDGYTF